This entry describes one TCR beta chain. The antigen remains unidentified. The junction does not match germline at one end; this may be a read error. This sample stems from a study of identical twins' blood T cells. Study findings and constraints: Twins shared more top CDR3 clonotypes than unrelated donors did. V gene usage reportedly matched far better within twin pairs than unrelated donors.

As handled by the study authors: Each donor had about 100,000 to nearly 550,000 clonotypes. TCRdb used MiXCR to reprocess the 5' RACE reads, holding one entry per CDR3 protein. The authors' filters were not applied to this entry. The repertoire holds 350,000 to 400,000 distinct CDR3 sequences, around 30% seen once, with about 6% in the top ten. The CDR3 loop spans 11 amino acids. Source material: PBMCs. This chain links TRBV12-3 or TRBV12-4 with TRBJ1-5, with D unresolved. This TCR came from a woman between 18 and 55 years old in good health. CDR3 protein: CACSSRDSQHF. The DNA of the CDR3 is TGTGCCTGCAGTTCCCGGGATTCCCAGCATTTT.